The 12 T cell receptor beta chains below were found in one sample sequenced in a study of radiation and T cells in renal cell carcinoma. Time point in this sample: baseline pretreatment blood. Treatment in this sample: 15 Gy SBRT to primary tumor, nephrectomy 4 weeks later. Assay used: immunoSEQ multiplex PCR; TCRdb lists only in-frame clones, some missing. The sample holds 140,000 or so clones, over 75% seen once. The material sequenced was blood, taken from a patient whose treatment included radiotherapy and nephrectomy. Receptors were obtained from a woman in her fifties or sixties with renal cell carcinoma.

The table lists this clone with a few counts. The CDR3 here is CASSQLAGGTDEQFF. In nucleotides, the CDR3 is TGTGCCAGCAGCCAACTAGCGGGGGGGACGGATGAGCAGTTCTTC. V usage is TRBV4-2 and J usage is TRBJ2-1; 12 bases are shared with TRBD2. Trimming removed 2 bases from V and 8 bases from J; junction bases left unmatched: 4. In germline, CDR1 is LGHNA, CDR2 YNFKEQ. The CDR3 totals 15 residues.

The chain uses TRBV10-3 and TRBJ2-7; 11 bases agree with TRBD2. With 9 bases clipped from V and 3 bases from J, the junction kept 10 bases outside the gene matches. The germline V gene has CDR1 ENHRY and CDR2 SYGVKD. CDR3 length: 15 amino acids. For the CDR3, the DNA is TGTGCCATTTCACGCGATAGCGGGGGGGGCTACGAGCAGTACTTC. It translates to CAISRDSGGGYEQYF.

The chain recombines TRBV6-5 with TRBJ1-4; no clear D. The CDR3 covers 15 residues. Per the germline V gene, CDR1 is MNHEY and CDR2 is SVGAGI. Trimming stripped 3 bases from V and 7 bases from J, with 15 bases between. CDR3 residues: CASSYGVQSGEKLFF. Written as DNA, the CDR3 is TGTGCCAGCAGTTATGGGGTGCAAAGCGGTGAAAAACTGTTTTTT.

The V and J genes are TRBV7-9 and TRBJ2-7; a weak D match, TRBD2 (6 bases). Between the trimmed V and J ends, which lost 2 bases and 3 bases, there was a span of 11 bases. Germline CDR1 SEHNR, CDR2 FQNEAQ (reference sequence). The CDR3 consists of 14 residues. This chain's CDR3 is CASSLTAGNYEQYF. CDR3 sequence (DNA): TGTGCCAGCAGCTTAACGGCGGGGAACTACGAGCAGTACTTC.

This chain uses TRBV18 with TRBJ1-4; D gene uncertain. The CDR3 is made up of 13 amino acids. Germline CDR1 is KGHSH and CDR2 is LQKENI. Trimming shortened V by 3 bases and J by 2 bases, and 4 bases separated the two germline ends. The CDR3 coding sequence is TGTGCCAGCTCACCCCAGACTAATGAAAAACTGTTTTTT. This gives the protein CASSPQTNEKLFF.

The V and J genes are TRBV28 and TRBJ1-5; D unclear. In germline, CDR1 is MDHEN, CDR2 SYDVKM. V lost 6 bases, J lost 0 bases, and 12 bases lay in between. CDR3 length: 15 residues. Written as DNA, the CDR3 is TGTGCCAGCAGACGGTACCGACATAGCAATCAGCCCCAGCATTTT. Translating it yields CASRRYRHSNQPQHF. Drawing the rest from reference TRBV28 and TRBJ1-5, the complete variable domain is DVKVTQSSRYLVKRTGEKVFLECVQDMDHENMFWYRQDPGLGLRLIYFSYDVKMKEKGDIPEGYSVSREKKERFSLILESASTNQTSMYLCASRRYRHSNQPQHFGDGTRLSIL.

The chain joins TRBV6-5 to TRBJ2-1; 7 positions agree with TRBD1. V lost 2 bases to trimming and J lost 6 bases; unmatched junction nucleotides: 4. Germline values: CDR1 MNHEY, CDR2 SVGAGI. CDR3 size: 14 residues. This chain's CDR3 is CASSYPGTANEQFF. CDR3 nucleotides: TGTGCCAGCAGTTACCCCGGGACAGCCAATGAGCAGTTCTTC.

J is TRBJ1-1 and V is TRBV2, with D possibly TRBD1 on 6 matching bases. The CDR3 is made up of 15 amino acids. V lost 4 bases, J lost 3 bases, and 15 bases lay in between. Germline CDR1 reads SNHLY; CDR2 reads FYNNEI. CDR3 coding DNA: TGTGCCAGCAGTGGGGACAAGGGTAGGGACACTGAAGCTTTCTTT. Translated, it gives CASSGDKGRDTEAFF.

V and J are TRBV5-6 and TRBJ1-2, with 9 bases matching TRBD1. V trimming: 4 bases; J trimming: 2 bases; junction bases outside the gene matches: 9. This CDR3 contains 16 residues. Germline CDR1 SGHDT, CDR2 YYEEEE. The CDR3 sequence: CASSRKSTGGNYGYTF. CDR3 bases: TGTGCCAGCAGCCGAAAATCTACAGGGGGCAACTATGGCTACACCTTC.

A remark on this clone: One junction end disagrees with the germline gene, perhaps due to a read error. The chain uses TRBV6-5 and TRBJ1-3; D gene ambiguous. The length of the CDR3 is 10 residues. The germline V gene encodes CDR1 MNHEY and CDR2 SVGAGI. CDR3 region: CSPRGNTIYF. The CDR3 region has the DNA TGCAGCCCCAGGGGAAACACCATATATTTT.

The J gene is TRBJ2-5, the V gene TRBV6-1; 10 positions agree with TRBD2. The CDR3 loop spans 15 amino acids. V gave up 7 bases and J gave up 5 bases; unmatched junction bases: 10. Germline assignment: CDR1 MNHNS and CDR2 SASEGT. The CDR3 spells CASTGAGGRLETQYF. DNA of the CDR3: TGTGCCAGCACCGGAGCGGGGGGGCGACTGGAGACCCAGTACTTC.

The chain joins TRBV6-5 to TRBJ1-2; no clear D gene. CDR1 and CDR2 from the germline V gene are MNHEY and SVGAGI. V lost 6 bases and J lost 6, with 11 bases in between. The CDR3 has 12 residues. The CDR3 here is CASSHLNDGYTF. In nucleotides, the CDR3 is TGTGCCAGCAGCCATTTAAATGATGGCTACACCTTC.